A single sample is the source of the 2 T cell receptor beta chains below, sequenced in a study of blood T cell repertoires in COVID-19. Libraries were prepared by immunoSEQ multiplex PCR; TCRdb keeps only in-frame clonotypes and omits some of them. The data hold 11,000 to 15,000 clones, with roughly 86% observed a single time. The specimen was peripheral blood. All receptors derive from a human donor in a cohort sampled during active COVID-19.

CDR3 in amino acids: CASSTPLAGQETQYF. The CDR3 coding sequence is TGTGCCAGCAGCACCCCTCTAGCGGGCCAAGAGACCCAGTACTTC. The chain links TRBV9 to TRBJ2-5; TRBD2 matches 8 bases. The CDR3 spans 15 residues. V shed 4 bases and J 1 base; nucleotides not matched to a gene: 6. CDR1 is SGDLS, CDR2 YYNGEE, per germline.

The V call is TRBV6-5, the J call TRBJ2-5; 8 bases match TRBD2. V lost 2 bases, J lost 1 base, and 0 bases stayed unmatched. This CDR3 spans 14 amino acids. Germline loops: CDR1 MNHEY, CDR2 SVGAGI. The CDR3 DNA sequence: TGTGCCAGCAGTTACGGGACTAGCCAAGAGACCCAGTACTTC. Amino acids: CASSYGTSQETQYF.